Sequencing of this T cell receptor beta chain was carried out in a study of blood T cell repertoires in COVID-19. After removal of 5 bases from V and 1 base from J, the junction contained 10 bases not matched to a gene. Germline CDR1 is LNHDA and CDR2 is SQIVND (reference sequence). The CDR3 has 18 residues. This clone was counted between two and nine times. Sequenced by immunoSEQ multiplex PCR; TCRdb stores in-frame clones only, minus some. Of approximately 100,000 clones listed, 84% are singletons. The V and J genes are TRBV19 and TRBJ2-2; TRBD1 agrees at 10 bases. The clonotype was recovered from a man aged 55 to 70 with acute or convalescent COVID-19. The sample consisted of peripheral blood. CDR3 region: CASSVRDRGFLNTGELFF. DNA for the CDR3: TGTGCCAGTAGTGTCCGGGACAGGGGATTCTTGAACACCGGGGAGCTGTTTTTT.